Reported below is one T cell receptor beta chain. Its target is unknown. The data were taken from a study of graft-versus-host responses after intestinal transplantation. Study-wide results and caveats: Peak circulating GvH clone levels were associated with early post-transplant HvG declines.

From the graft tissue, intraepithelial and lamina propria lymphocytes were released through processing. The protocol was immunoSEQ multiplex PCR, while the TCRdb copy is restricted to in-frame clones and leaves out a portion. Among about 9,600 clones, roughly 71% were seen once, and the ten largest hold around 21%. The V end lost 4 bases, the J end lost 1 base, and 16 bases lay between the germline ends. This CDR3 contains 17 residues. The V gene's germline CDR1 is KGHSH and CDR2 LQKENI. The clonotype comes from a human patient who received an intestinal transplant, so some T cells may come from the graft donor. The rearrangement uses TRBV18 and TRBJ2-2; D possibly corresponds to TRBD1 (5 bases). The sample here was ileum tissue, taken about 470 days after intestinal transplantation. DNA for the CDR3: TGTGCCAGCTCACGAACACGACAGAGCGAGAACACCGGGGAGCTGTTTTTT. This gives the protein CASSRTRQSENTGELFF.